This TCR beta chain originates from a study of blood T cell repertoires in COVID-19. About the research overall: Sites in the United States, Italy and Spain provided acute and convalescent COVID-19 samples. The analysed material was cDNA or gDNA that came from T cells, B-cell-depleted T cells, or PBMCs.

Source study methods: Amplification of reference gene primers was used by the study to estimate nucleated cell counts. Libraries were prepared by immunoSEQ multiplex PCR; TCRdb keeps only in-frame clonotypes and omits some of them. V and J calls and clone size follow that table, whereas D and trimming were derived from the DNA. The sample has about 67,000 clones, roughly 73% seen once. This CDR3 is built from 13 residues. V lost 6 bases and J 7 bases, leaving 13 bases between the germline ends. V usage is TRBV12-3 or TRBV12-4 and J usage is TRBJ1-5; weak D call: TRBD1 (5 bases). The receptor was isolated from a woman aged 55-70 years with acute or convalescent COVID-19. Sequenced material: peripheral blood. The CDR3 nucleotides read TGTGCCAGCAGCCTCAGGGTCGGCCAGCCCCAGCATTTT. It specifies CASSLRVGQPQHF.